This T cell receptor beta chain was sequenced during a study of early T cells in non-severe SARS-CoV-2 infection (dated by TCRdb to the early 2020s). Background for the entire study: Bulk RNA from unsorted whole blood was used for TCR sequencing, so alpha and beta chains could not be paired.

The method was 5' RACE. The reads were generated on a NextSeq 500. The TCR library protocol attached unique molecular identifiers to individual cDNA molecules to correct for sequencing error and PCR bias. Both TCR alpha and beta chains were sequenced, and tight co-correlation was observed between alpha and beta sequence abundances in each sample. As for the original processing: Decombinator V4 was used to annotate the V gene, J gene and CDR3 of the TCR sequences. Expanded TCRs were defined as changing significantly between any two time points under a Poisson model with p below 0.0001. TCR abundances were normalised to the total number of TCRs sequenced per sample and expressed as counts per million. TRAV1-2 paired with TRAJ12, TRAJ20 or TRAJ33 defined MAIT TCRs, while TRAV10 paired with TRAJ18 defined iNKT TCRs. A search of VDJdb, accessed on 1 November 2021, was run for TCRs annotated to CMV, EBV and SARS-CoV-2, with TCRs annotated for multiple antigens excluded. Clones were called with MiXCR by TCRdb after fastp trimmed the public reads at Q25, and only in-frame beta chains were retained. Rows matching on CDR3 protein sequence are summarized as one entry with the most common DNA and genes. None of the V and J calls come from the authors' own analysis; TCRdb made them. This sample has tens of thousands of distinct CDR3 sequences in its table, and 5% to 6.5% of those were observed once. Together, the top ten hold 20% to 25% of the sample.

Set within a cohort of healthcare workers in London, UK, this nested case-control study involved weekly PCR testing of nasopharyngeal swabs along with blood sampling. Healthcare workers were enrolled in the week of the UK lockdown, from 23 to 31 March 2020, and were followed every week for up to about 15 weeks. This clonotype was counted only a few times. The antigen it binds to is not known. The record has no base qualities; no much larger clone is one base away. The paper's findings and limits, for the study overall: VDJdb matching was skewed toward anti-spike CD8 responses, so virus-specific expansions were likely underestimated and private and CD4 specificities were missed.

After removal of 1 base from V and 6 bases from J, the junction retains 7 bases not matched to a gene. Counted from cysteine to phenylalanine, this CDR3 has 16 amino acids. The DNA shown is the 48-base CDR3, in frame from base 1. Based on the germline V gene (reference sequence), the CDR1 and CDR2 sequences are LNHDA and SQIVND. In this chain, TRBV19 is recombined with TRBJ2-2; TRBD2 fits 8 bases in the junction. This sequence originates from an adult who was a healthcare worker with PCR-confirmed SARS-CoV-2 infection or an uninfected control (not recorded which). Sequenced material: whole blood. CDR3 protein: CASSIALAGIPGELFF. The DNA is as follows: TGTGCCAGTAGTATAGCCCTAGCGGGTATTCCCGGGGAGCTGTTTTTT.